These 27 T cell receptor beta chains share one sample of origin, sequenced in a study of blood T cell repertoires in COVID-19. The data were produced by immunoSEQ multiplex PCR, yet TCRdb's version contains in-frame clones alone and is incomplete. The repertoire consists of about 160,000 clones, with 79% occurring once and the leading ten covering 8.1%. The sequencing sample was made of peripheral blood. These receptors all stem from a woman aged 55 to 70 with COVID-19, enrolled during active disease.

This clone was recorded a few times. This chain uses TRBV11-2 with TRBJ2-7; unclear D gene. The CDR3 is 12 residues long. Looked up from germline, CDR1 is SGHAT and CDR2 is FQNNGV. V lost 3 bases to trimming and J lost 6 bases, with 9 bases between them. The CDR3 nucleotides are TGTGCCAGCAGCTTCCCCCCCGGCGAGCAGTACGTC. It translates to CASSFPPGEQYV.

The chain employs TRBV6-2 or TRBV6-3 and TRBJ2-7; 9 bases map to TRBD2. This CDR3 is 18 amino acids long. In germline, CDR1 is MNHEY, CDR2 SVGEGT. Germline trimming cut 0 bases from V and 0 bases from J; bases unmatched to any gene: 9. The DNA of the CDR3 is TGTGCCAGCAGTTACTCATCGAGCGGGGGGACCGCCTCCTACGAGCAGTACTTC. Translated: CASSYSSSGGTASYEQYF.

V gene TRBV5-6 combines with J gene TRBJ1-3, with TRBD1 matching over 7 bases. The CDR3 has 15 residues. V dropped 5 bases and J dropped 4; count of bases not matched to a gene: 9. Germline CDR1 and CDR2: SGHDT and YYEEEE. In DNA form, the CDR3 reads TGTGCCAGCAGTCGTCGACAGGGCGGCGGAAACACCATATATTTT. Amino acid sequence: CASSRRQGGGNTIYF.

This chain joins TRBV6-5 and TRBJ2-2; D perhaps matches TRBD1 (5 bases). Germline lookup yields CDR1 MNHEY and CDR2 SVGAGI. The CDR3 is 14 residues long. V was pared by 7 bases and J by 6 bases, with 15 bases between. CDR3 region: CASNPGSRSGELFF. The CDR3 coding sequence is TGTGCCAGCAATCCAGGGTCACGGTCCGGGGAGCTGTTTTTT.

This clone showed up just once. V and J are TRBV19 and TRBJ1-1, with TRBD1 matching over 7 bases. V shed 5 bases, J shed 0 bases, and the junction held 9 bases outside the gene matches. The CDR3 has 16 amino acids. Germline-derived CDR1 and CDR2 are LNHDA and SQIVND (reference sequence). In DNA, the CDR3 is TGTGCCAGTAGTCCCCTGGGACAGTCAATGAACACTGAAGCTTTCTTT. This sequence encodes CASSPLGQSMNTEAFF.

The chain couples TRBV2 to TRBJ2-7; 7 bases match TRBD1. CDR3 length: 14 residues. Germline V CDR1 and CDR2: SNHLY, FYNNEI. The trim removed 4 bases at V and 3 bases at J, leaving 6 bases unmatched. The chain's CDR3 is CASSAGQYGYEQYF. CDR3 DNA: TGTGCCAGCAGTGCGGGACAGTACGGCTACGAGCAGTACTTC.

CDR3: CASSYPDRGSEQYV. CDR3 DNA: TGTGCCAGCAGTTACCCGGACAGGGGGAGCGAGCAGTACGTC. This chain connects TRBV6-6 to TRBJ2-7, with 10 bases that match TRBD1. The CDR3 sequence is 14 residues long. In germline, CDR1 is MNHNY, CDR2 SVGAGI (reference sequence). V lost 2 bases and J lost 6; bases outside the gene matches: 4.

CDR3 in amino acids: CASSQEKGFSTDTQYF. In DNA, the CDR3 is TGTGCCAGCAGCCAAGAGAAGGGGTTCAGCACAGATACGCAGTATTTT. The rearrangement uses TRBV4-2 and TRBJ2-3; perhaps TRBD1 as D (5 bases). CDR3 length: 16 residues. The germline V and J ends were trimmed by 0 bases and 0 bases, with 10 bases remaining between them. Per the germline V gene, CDR1 is LGHNA and CDR2 is YNFKEQ.

The chain is built from TRBV9 and TRBJ1-2; unclear D gene. The germline V gene has CDR1 SGDLS and CDR2 YYNGEE. The V end lost 0 bases, the J end lost 4 bases, and 10 bases lay between the germline ends. The CDR3 contains 14 residues. CDR3 sequence: CASSVDPSSYGYTF. CDR3 coding DNA: TGTGCCAGCAGCGTAGATCCCTCCTCCTATGGCTACACCTTC. The full variable domain, completed using reference TRBV9 and TRBJ1-2, is DSGVTQTPKHLITATGQRVTLRCSPRSGDLSVYWYQQSLDQGLQFLIQYYNGEERAKGNILERFSAQQFPDLHSELNLSSLELGDSALYFCASSVDPSSYGYTFGSGTRLTVV.

This sequence joins TRBV4-3 and TRBJ1-2; tentatively, D is TRBD1 (5 bases). The germline CDR1 and CDR2 sequences are LGHNA and YSLEER. The ends were cut back, 4 bases at V and 3 bases at J, with 15 bases in the middle. The CDR3 runs to 15 residues. As DNA, the CDR3 is TGCGCCAGCAGCCCCCGACCAGGGTACGACTATGGCTACACCTTC. It encodes CASSPRPGYDYGYTF.

J is TRBJ1-2 and V is TRBV18; perhaps TRBD1 as D (5 bases). The germline V gene encodes CDR1 KGHSH and CDR2 LQKENI. Trimming pared 4 bases from V and 5 bases from J, leaving 20 bases between. CDR3 length: 16 residues. CDR3 amino acids: CASSLHPRQPLYGYTF. CDR3 coding DNA: TGTGCCAGCTCACTACACCCCCGACAGCCCCTTTATGGCTACACCTTC.

The chain employs TRBV5-4 and TRBJ1-1, with D tentatively TRBD1 (6 bases). CDR3 length: 16 residues. Trimming removed 0 bases at V and 5 bases at J, with 17 bases between. Germline CDR1 and CDR2: SGHNT and YYREEE (reference sequence). The CDR3 sequence: CASSLGYPGQRTEAFF. The CDR3 nucleotides are TGTGCCAGCAGCTTGGGGTACCCGGGACAACGAACTGAAGCTTTCTTT.

The chain combines TRBV6-5 with TRBJ1-1, with 7 nucleotides matching TRBD1. CDR1 is MNHEY and CDR2 is SVGAGI in the germline V gene. The CDR3 is 13 amino acids. The V and J ends lost 8 bases and 0 bases, in that order; junction bases with no gene match: 3. The CDR3 nucleotides are TGTGCCAGCGGGGGGACAGTGAACACTGAAGCTTTCTTT. It specifies CASGGTVNTEAFF.

The chain is built from TRBV6-8 and TRBJ2-2, with 8 nucleotides matching TRBD1. The CDR3 runs 16 residues. Germline lookup yields CDR1 MNHGY and CDR2 SAAAGT. The junction had 7 bases not matched to a gene; V was cut back by 6 bases and J by 1 base. The CDR3 loop reads CASSPTGGRNTGELFF. CDR3 nucleotides: TGTGCCAGCAGCCCAACAGGGGGTAGGAACACCGGGGAGCTGTTTTTT.

J is TRBJ2-7 and V is TRBV7-8, with TRBD1 identical over 9 bases. The CDR3 consists of 13 residues. The V segment lost 6 bases and the J segment 6 bases; nucleotides outside the gene matches: 6. The germline gives CDR1 SGHVS, CDR2 FQNEAQ. The CDR3 DNA sequence: TGTGCCAGCAGTCCACAGGGGGCGTTCGAGCAGTACTTC. Its translation: CASSPQGAFEQYF.

V is TRBV15 and J is TRBJ1-6, with 8 positions matching TRBD1. The CDR3 is made up of 16 amino acids. Germline CDR1 is LNHNV and CDR2 is YYDKDF (reference sequence). The V and J ends lost 1 base and 7 bases, in that order; junction bases with no gene match: 6. The CDR3 region has the DNA TGTGCCACCAGCAGAGGAGCGACAGGGGCAAATTCACCCCTCCACTTT. It specifies CATSRGATGANSPLHF.

V is TRBV9 and J is TRBJ2-1; weak D call: TRBD2 (6 bases). The CDR3 is made up of 15 amino acids. CDR1 is SGDLS, CDR2 YYNGEE, per germline. V lost 0 bases, J lost 4 bases, and 11 bases lay in between. CDR3 region: CASSVGRLGYNEQFF. CDR3 coding DNA: TGTGCCAGCAGCGTAGGGAGACTAGGATACAATGAGCAGTTCTTC. Filled out from reference TRBV9 and TRBJ2-1, the complete variable domain reads DSGVTQTPKHLITATGQRVTLRCSPRSGDLSVYWYQQSLDQGLQFLIQYYNGEERAKGNILERFSAQQFPDLHSELNLSSLELGDSALYFCASSVGRLGYNEQFFGPGTRLTVL.

The chain is built from TRBV3-1 (or the pseudogene TRBV3-2) and TRBJ2-7, with 15 bases matching TRBD2. V gave up 4 bases and J gave up 6 bases; unmatched junction bases: 10. The CDR3 extends over 17 amino acids. Germline V CDR1 and CDR2: LGHDT, YNNKEL (reference sequence). CDR3: CASSPRGLAGGPVEQYF. In nucleotides, the CDR3 is TGTGCCAGCAGCCCGCGAGGACTAGCGGGAGGGCCGGTCGAGCAGTACTTC.

The chain uses TRBV19 and TRBJ1-5, with 7 bases lining up with TRBD1. The CDR3 sequence is 14 residues long. Germline V gene sequence: CDR1 LNHDA, CDR2 SQIVND (reference sequence). J lost 1 base, V lost 9 bases, and 6 bases had no gene match. The CDR3 region is CASRSRGSNQPQHF. CDR3 sequence (DNA): TGTGCCAGCCGTAGCAGGGGGAGCAATCAGCCCCAGCATTTT.

In its sample, this clone was seen a few times. This chain links TRBV18 with TRBJ2-7; 9 nucleotides match TRBD2. V dropped 3 bases and J dropped 4; count of bases not matched to a gene: 7. Per the germline V gene, CDR1 is KGHSH and CDR2 is LQKENI. The length of the CDR3 is 15 residues. CDR3 sequence reads: CASSPPGLAGYEQYF. The CDR3 region has the DNA TGTGCCAGCTCACCCCCGGGACTAGCCGGTTACGAGCAGTACTTC.

A note on this clone: Germline and junction disagree at one end, which may indicate a read error. The chain joins TRBV7-7 to TRBJ2-2; 9 bases are shared with TRBD1. In germline, CDR1 is SSHAT, CDR2 FNYEAQ (reference sequence). CDR3 length: 17 amino acids. The CDR3 nucleotides read TGTGCTAGCAGCCCCCGGACAGGGGCCTTAAACACCGGGGAGCTGTTTTTT. This gives the protein CASSPRTGALNTGELFF.

The rearrangement joins TRBV6-5 to TRBJ1-3; D is unclear. This CDR3 contains 15 residues. V lost 0 bases to trimming and J lost 1 base, with 7 bases between them. CDR1 and CDR2 (germline): MNHEY, SVGAGI. The CDR3: CASSYSEGSGNTIYF. The DNA of the CDR3 is TGTGCCAGCAGTTACTCTGAGGGTTCTGGAAACACCATATATTTT.

This sequence joins TRBV16 and TRBJ1-1; TRBD1 might be the D (5 bases). The V gene's germline CDR1 is KGHSY and CDR2 FQNENV. The CDR3 runs 14 residues. With 1 base removed from V and 4 bases from J, the gap between germline ends came to 10 bases. The CDR3: CASSQFRVGTEAFF. For the CDR3, the DNA is TGTGCCAGCAGCCAATTCAGGGTCGGCACTGAAGCTTTCTTT. Together with reference TRBV16 and TRBJ1-1, the CDR3 gives the full variable domain: GEEVAQTPKHLVRGEGQKAKLYCAPIKGHSYVFWYQQVLKNEFKFLISFQNENVFDETGMPKERFSAKCLPNSPCSLEIQATKLEDSAVYFCASSQFRVGTEAFFGQGTRLTVV.

This clone occurred once. The rearrangement joins TRBV27 to TRBJ1-1; 11 bases are shared with TRBD1. Trimming removed 5 bases from V and 0 bases from J; junction bases left unmatched: 11. CDR3 length: 18 amino acids. Germline CDR1 and CDR2: MNHEY and SMNVEV (reference sequence). The CDR3 sequence is CASSQDRGLGGMNTEAFF. The CDR3 region has the DNA TGTGCCAGCAGTCAGGACAGGGGGCTAGGGGGTATGAACACTGAAGCTTTCTTT.

The genes are TRBV2 and TRBJ2-7, with TRBD2 identical over 7 bases. CDR1 is SNHLY, CDR2 FYNNEI, per germline. After removal of 4 bases from V and 6 bases from J, the junction contained 9 bases not matched to a gene. This CDR3 comprises 14 residues. CDR3 protein: CASSVTSGVGEQYV. In DNA form, the CDR3 reads TGTGCCAGCAGTGTTACGAGCGGGGTAGGCGAGCAGTACGTC.

This clone was seen a few times. The rearrangement links TRBV6-5 to TRBJ1-6, with TRBD1 matching 7 bases. Germline V gene data show CDR1 as MNHEY and CDR2 as SVGAGI. The J segment lost 10 bases and the V segment lost 4 bases, leaving 7 bases of the junction unmatched. CDR3 length: 14 residues. CDR3 residues: CASSFARGNSPLHF. The CDR3 DNA is TGTGCCAGCAGTTTCGCCAGGGGGAACTCACCCCTCCACTTT.

The chain combines TRBV5-4 with TRBJ1-1; D perhaps matches TRBD1 (5 bases). Trimming shortened V by 3 bases and J by 7 bases, and 19 bases separated the two germline ends. Germline V gives CDR1 SGHNT, CDR2 YYREEE (reference sequence). The CDR3 is 15 residues long. The CDR3 reads CASSSRTSDTNEAFF. CDR3 in DNA: TGTGCCAGCAGCTCCCGAACCTCGGACACGAATGAAGCTTTCTTT.